A selection of T cell receptor beta chains follows, all from one sample in a study of PD-1 blockade in classical Hodgkin lymphoma. Assay: immunoSEQ multiplex PCR; the TCRdb copy retains only in-frame clones and omits some. This sample has 20,000 to 25,000 clones, with roughly 94% found just once. Specimen: peripheral blood mononuclear cells (PBMCs). The receptors here all came from a human donor with classical Hodgkin lymphoma. Both conserved end residues are part of each CDR3. The D gene is left open where the match is weak. For some rows the clone size is stated as once, few or many, or as a class when expanded; others skip it.

abundance: NA; v_gene: TRBV27; j_gene: TRBJ2-7; d_gene: NA; CDR3nt: TGTGCCAGCAGTTTTACGGGTCCCTCCTACGAGCAGTACTTC; CDR3aa: CASSFTGPSYEQYF
abundance: NA; v_gene: TRBV4-1; j_gene: TRBJ1-2; d_gene: TRBD1; CDR3nt: TGCGCCAGCAGCCCCCCCAGGGGGGGCGTGGGTGGCTACACCTTC; CDR3aa: CASSPPRGGVGGYTF
abundance: NA; v_gene: TRBV10-2; j_gene: TRBJ2-3; d_gene: TRBD2; CDR3nt: TGCGCCAGCTTGCCGGGACTAGCGGGGTCCACAGATACGCAGTATTTT; CDR3aa: CASLPGLAGSTDTQYF
abundance: NA; v_gene: TRBV27; j_gene: TRBJ2-6; d_gene: NA; CDR3nt: TGTGCCAGCAGTTTCGGGGGCGGGACTGGGGCCAACGTCCTGACTTTC; CDR3aa: CASSFGGGTGANVLTF
abundance: NA; v_gene: TRBV28; j_gene: TRBJ2-7; d_gene: NA; CDR3nt: TGTGCCAGCAGGCAAACAGGGCCCGCTGGGGGGGGTGAGCAGTACTTC; CDR3aa: CASRQTGPAGGGEQYF
abundance: NA; v_gene: TRBV7-2; j_gene: TRBJ2-5; d_gene: TRBD1; CDR3nt: TGTGCCAGCAGCTTAGCCGGGACAGGGGGGCGGGAGACCCAGTACTTC; CDR3aa: CASSLAGTGGRETQYF
abundance: few; v_gene: TRBV7-9; j_gene: TRBJ1-2; d_gene: NA; CDR3nt: TGTGCCAGCAGCTTAGGGGGAGGGGCCATTGAAGTAGATGGCTACACCTTC; CDR3aa: CASSLGGGAIEVDGYTF
abundance: NA; v_gene: TRBV11-2; j_gene: TRBJ2-3; d_gene: NA; CDR3nt: TGTGCCAGCAGCTTTATGGGGAGACCTAGCACAGATACGCAGTATTTT; CDR3aa: CASSFMGRPSTDTQYF
abundance: few; v_gene: TRBV4-3; j_gene: TRBJ2-5; d_gene: NA; CDR3nt: TGCGCCAGCAGCCGGACAGGGAGGGCTGAAGAGACCCAGTACTTC; CDR3aa: CASSRTGRAEETQYF
abundance: NA; v_gene: TRBV27; j_gene: TRBJ1-3; d_gene: TRBD1; CDR3nt: TGTGCCAGCAGTCCCCTTCGGACAGGGGGAAACACCATATATTTT; CDR3aa: CASSPLRTGGNTIYF
abundance: NA; v_gene: TRBV7-9; j_gene: TRBJ1-5; d_gene: NA; CDR3nt: TGTGCCAGCAGCTCCCGATCCGATCAGCCCCAGCATTTT; CDR3aa: CASSSRSDQPQHF
abundance: NA; v_gene: TRBV5-5; j_gene: TRBJ1-2; d_gene: TRBD1; CDR3nt: TGTGCCAGCAGTTCCCAACTAGACAGGGGTCTTGGCTACACCTTC; CDR3aa: CASSSQLDRGLGYTF
abundance: NA; v_gene: TRBV19; j_gene: TRBJ2-2; d_gene: NA; CDR3nt: TGTGCCAGCCAGCCCGTACCCCGGGACACCGGGGAGCTGTTTTTT; CDR3aa: CASQPVPRDTGELFF
abundance: NA; v_gene: TRBV11-1; j_gene: TRBJ2-1; d_gene: TRBD1; CDR3nt: TGTGCCAGCAGCTCCAAGGCAGGGGGCAAGTACAATGAGCAGTTCTTC; CDR3aa: CASSSKAGGKYNEQFF
abundance: NA; v_gene: TRBV4-3; j_gene: TRBJ1-4; d_gene: NA; CDR3nt: TGCGCCAGCAGCCAAGCTTACAGAGGGGAAAAACTGTTTTTT; CDR3aa: CASSQAYRGEKLFF
abundance: NA; v_gene: TRBV7-3; j_gene: TRBJ2-5; d_gene: NA; CDR3nt: TGTGCCAGCAGCTTAAATAGATTACAGACCCAGTACTTC; CDR3aa: CASSLNRLQTQYF
abundance: NA; v_gene: TRBV7-2; j_gene: TRBJ2-2; d_gene: NA; CDR3nt: TGTGCCAGCAGCTTTCAGCCTGGGGAGCTGTTTTTT; CDR3aa: CASSFQPGELFF
abundance: once; v_gene: TRBV5-1; j_gene: TRBJ2-1; d_gene: TRBD1; CDR3nt: TGCGCCAGCAGCTTGGAATTCGGATTGGGGACAGGGCTAAATGAGCAGTTCTTC; CDR3aa: CASSLEFGLGTGLNEQFF
abundance: NA; v_gene: TRBV5-6; j_gene: TRBJ1-1; d_gene: NA; CDR3nt: TGTGCCAGCAGCTCACAGGGTCTGGACGGTACTGAAGCTTTCTTT; CDR3aa: CASSSQGLDGTEAFF
abundance: NA; v_gene: TRBV19; j_gene: TRBJ2-2; d_gene: TRBD1; CDR3nt: TGTGCCAGCCGGATGCCAGGGGGCGCGTCCTACACCGGGGAGCTGTTTTTT; CDR3aa: CASRMPGGASYTGELFF
abundance: NA; v_gene: TRBV5-1; j_gene: TRBJ2-7; d_gene: TRBD1; CDR3nt: TGCGCCAGCAGCCCTGGGACAGGTTCGACCTACGAGCAGTACTTC; CDR3aa: CASSPGTGSTYEQYF
abundance: NA; v_gene: TRBV5-6; j_gene: TRBJ2-3; d_gene: NA; CDR3nt: TGTGCCAGCAGCTGGACAGGGAGGGAGTCCACAGATACGCAGTATTTT; CDR3aa: CASSWTGRESTDTQYF
abundance: NA; v_gene: TRBV5-1; j_gene: TRBJ2-3; d_gene: TRBD2; CDR3nt: TGCGCCAGCAGCCCGACCGGACTAGCGGGGGGCGGTGGCACAGATACGCAGTATTTT; CDR3aa: CASSPTGLAGGGGTDTQYF
abundance: NA; v_gene: TRBV18; j_gene: TRBJ2-5; d_gene: NA; CDR3nt: TGTGCCAGCTCCCCGATCCAAGAGACCCAGTACTTC; CDR3aa: CASSPIQETQYF
abundance: once; v_gene: TRBV4-1; j_gene: TRBJ1-1; d_gene: TRBD1; CDR3nt: TGCGCCAGCAGCCAAGTGGGTGGGACAGGGGTTAACACTGAAGCTTTCTTT; CDR3aa: CASSQVGGTGVNTEAFF
abundance: NA; v_gene: TRBV4-1; j_gene: TRBJ2-1; d_gene: TRBD2; CDR3nt: TGCGCCAGCAGCCCGTCGCATCTAGCGGGGACGAATGAGCAGTTCTTC; CDR3aa: CASSPSHLAGTNEQFF